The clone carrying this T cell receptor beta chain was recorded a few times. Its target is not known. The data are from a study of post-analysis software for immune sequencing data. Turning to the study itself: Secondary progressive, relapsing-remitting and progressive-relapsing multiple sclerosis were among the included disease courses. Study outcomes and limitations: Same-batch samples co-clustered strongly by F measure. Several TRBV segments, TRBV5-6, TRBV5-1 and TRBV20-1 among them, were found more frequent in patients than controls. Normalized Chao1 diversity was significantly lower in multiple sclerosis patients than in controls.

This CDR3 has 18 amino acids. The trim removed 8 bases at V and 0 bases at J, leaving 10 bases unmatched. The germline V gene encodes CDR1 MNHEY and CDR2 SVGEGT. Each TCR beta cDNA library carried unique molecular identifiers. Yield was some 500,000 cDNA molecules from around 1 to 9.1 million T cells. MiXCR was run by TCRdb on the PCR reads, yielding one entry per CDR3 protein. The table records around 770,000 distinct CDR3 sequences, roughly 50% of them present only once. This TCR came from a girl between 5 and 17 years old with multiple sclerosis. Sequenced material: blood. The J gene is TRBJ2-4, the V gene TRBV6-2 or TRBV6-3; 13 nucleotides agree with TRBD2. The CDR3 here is CASYPGTSGTLAKNIQYF. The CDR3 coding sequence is TGTGCCAGCTATCCCGGGACTAGCGGGACCCTAGCCAAAAACATTCAGTACTTC.